These 18 T cell receptor beta chains came from one sample sequenced in a study of blood T cell repertoires in COVID-19. Assay: immunoSEQ multiplex PCR; the TCRdb copy retains only in-frame clones and omits some. Among 250,000 or so clones, 88% were seen once, and the ten largest hold under 0.95%. Sequencing was carried out using peripheral blood. These TCRs come from a woman aged 25 to 45 with acute or convalescent COVID-19.

This chain connects TRBV3-1 (or the pseudogene TRBV3-2) to TRBJ2-7, with 7 nucleotides matching TRBD2. The germline V gene encodes CDR1 LGHDT and CDR2 YNNKEL (reference sequence). The CDR3 has 15 amino acids. V shed 1 base, J shed 7 bases, and the junction held 10 bases outside the gene matches. The CDR3 DNA follows: TGTGCCAGCAGCCAAGGGGACTACCGGGCACCTGAGCAGTACTTC. Translated, it gives CASSQGDYRAPEQYF.

The J gene is TRBJ2-5, the V gene TRBV19; tentative D call: TRBD2 (6 bases). The CDR3 extends over 14 amino acids. Germline V gene lookup returns CDR1 LNHDA and CDR2 SQIVND (reference sequence). V shed 1 base and J shed 2 bases, with 8 bases lying between them. The CDR3 coding sequence is TGTGCCAGTAGTATAGGGGGGGTACAAGAGACCCAGTACTTC. It codes for CASSIGGVQETQYF.

For this clone: The conserved phenylalanine or tryptophan is not found at the CDR3 terminus, so this likely reflects a read error. The DNA is left out, because the CDR3 cannot be placed on it with certainty; the CDR3 is given as TCRdb lists it. The gene calls are TRBV27 and TRBJ2-4; TRBD2 reflects the table's D call only, with no check against the DNA. The CDR3 extends over 13 residues, inclusive of both ends. Germline CDR1 is MNHEY and CDR2 is SMNVEV (reference sequence). This CDR3 is CASSSGLAGDLVL.

This clone has a handful of counts. The junction and the germline gene differ at one end; a read error may be behind it. This chain uses TRBV2 with TRBJ1-1, with 7 nucleotides matching TRBD1. This CDR3 contains 16 residues. CDR1 is SNHLY, CDR2 FYNNEI, per germline. CDR3 coding DNA: TGTGCCAGCAGTCCAAGCGACAGGGTAAGGAACCCTGAAGCTTTCTTT. Amino acid sequence: CASSPSDRVRNPEAFF. Filled out from reference TRBV2 and TRBJ1-1, the complete variable domain reads EPEVTQTPSHQVTQMGQEVILRCVPISNHLYFYWYRQILGQKVEFLVSFYNNEISEKSEIFDDQFSVERPDGSNFTLKIRSTKLEDSAMYFCASSPSDRVRNPEAFFGQGTRLTVV.

V is TRBV4-1 and J is TRBJ2-5; TRBD2 agrees at 16 bases. CDR1 and CDR2 (germline): MGHRA, YSYEKL. With V trimmed by 4 bases and J by 4 bases, 6 bases remained unmatched. CDR3 length: 17 amino acids. The CDR3 sequence: CASSPGLAGGPGETQYF. The CDR3 coding sequence is TGCGCCAGCAGCCCGGGACTAGCGGGAGGGCCAGGAGAGACCCAGTACTTC.

V gene TRBV6-5 combines with J gene TRBJ2-3, with a tentative D call TRBD1 (5 bases). CDR1 and CDR2 (germline): MNHEY, SVGAGI. The CDR3 is made up of 15 amino acids. Trimming stripped 1 base from V and 1 base from J, with 9 bases between. The DNA of the CDR3 is TGTGCCAGCAGTTACTTTCTCAGGGGCACAGATACGCAGTATTTT. Translation gives CASSYFLRGTDTQYF.

The chain carries TRBV12-3 or TRBV12-4 and TRBJ2-3; D is unresolved. The CDR3 is 12 residues long. The ends were cut back, 5 bases at V and 9 bases at J, with 12 bases in the middle. This CDR3 is CASSLSASTQYF. The CDR3 DNA sequence: TGTGCCAGCAGTCTGAGCGCTTCGACGCAGTATTTT.

The chain links TRBV7-8 to TRBJ2-6; D might be TRBD2 (5 bases). The CDR3 sequence is 18 residues long. Germline-derived CDR1 and CDR2 are SGHVS and FQNEAQ. Between the trimmed V and J ends, which lost 5 bases and 1 base, there was a span of 18 bases. Here the CDR3 reads CASSPDGGYWSGANVLTF. In nucleotides, the CDR3 is TGTGCCAGCAGCCCGGACGGAGGATATTGGTCTGGGGCCAACGTCCTGACTTTC. The whole variable domain, filled in from reference TRBV7-8 and TRBJ2-6, reads GAGVSQSPRYKVAKRGQDVALRCDPISGHVSLFWYQQALGQGPEFLTYFQNEAQLDKSGLPSDRFFAERPEGSVSTLKIQRTQQEDSAVYLCASSPDGGYWSGANVLTFGAGSRLTVL.

The chain links TRBV7-2 to TRBJ2-7, with D possibly matching TRBD1 (5 bases). V was pared by 5 bases and J by 9 bases, with 20 bases between. Germline V gene data show CDR1 as SGHTA and CDR2 as FQGNSA. The CDR3 runs to 14 residues. DNA of the CDR3: TGTGCCAGCAGCACACCCCAGGAAAGGGGAAGGCAGTACTTC. Protein product: CASSTPQERGRQYF.

The sample holds a few counts of this clone. V usage is TRBV14 and J usage is TRBJ2-7, with 12 bases lining up with TRBD1. CDR3 size: 15 residues. The junction had 7 bases not matched to a gene; V was cut back by 6 bases and J by 4 bases. Germline V gives CDR1 SGHDN, CDR2 FVKESK. The CDR3 DNA sequence: TGTGCCAGCAGTCCCCGGGACAGGGGGCCATACGAGCAGTACTTC. Amino acid sequence: CASSPRDRGPYEQYF.

V gene TRBV2 combines with J gene TRBJ2-6, with 7 bases fitting TRBD1. The J segment lost 0 bases and the V segment lost 4 bases, leaving 9 bases of the junction unmatched. The CDR3 contains 18 residues. Germline V gene data show CDR1 as SNHLY and CDR2 as FYNNEI. The CDR3 here is CASSAPGQRYSGANVLTF. The DNA of the CDR3 is TGTGCCAGCAGTGCCCCGGGACAGAGGTACTCTGGGGCCAACGTCCTGACTTTC.

The genes are TRBV7-2 and TRBJ2-7; possible D gene TRBD1, 6 bases. The CDR3 length is 14 residues. Germline V gene data show CDR1 as SGHTA and CDR2 as FQGNSA. V lost 5 bases and J 3 bases, leaving 14 bases between the germline ends. Here the CDR3 DNA reads TGTGCCAGCAGCGAGGGACACGGGATCTACGAGCAGTACTTC. Protein sequence: CASSEGHGIYEQYF.

V and J are TRBV30 and TRBJ1-4, with D possibly TRBD1 on 6 matching bases. Between the trimmed V and J ends, which lost 1 base and 6 bases, there was a span of 9 bases. The CDR3 contains 13 residues. Looked up from germline, CDR1 is GTSNPN and CDR2 is SVGIG (reference sequence). Written as DNA, the CDR3 is TGTGCCTGGAGTGATCCAGGGGATGAAAAACTGTTTTTT. It codes for CAWSDPGDEKLFF.

The chain carries TRBV30 and TRBJ2-3; TRBD1 is a possible D gene (5 bases). V was cut by 0 bases and J by 3 bases, with 10 bases left in between. The CDR3 is made up of 14 amino acids. Germline V gives CDR1 GTSNPN, CDR2 SVGIG (reference sequence). The CDR3 DNA reads TGTGCCTGGAGTGTTCAGGCAGGGACAGATACGCAGTATTTT. Protein product: CAWSVQAGTDTQYF.

The chain carries TRBV3-1 (or the pseudogene TRBV3-2) and TRBJ1-2, with 7 bases identical to TRBD1. CDR3 size: 13 residues. V dropped 1 base and J dropped 8; count of bases not matched to a gene: 4. Germline V gives CDR1 LGHDT, CDR2 YNNKEL (reference sequence). CDR3 sequence (DNA): TGTGCCAGCAGCCAAGGATACAGGGGCGGCTACACCTTC. Its protein is CASSQGYRGGYTF.

The chain carries TRBV19 and TRBJ2-4; the D gene is possibly TRBD2 (7 bases). The CDR3 runs 15 residues. The ends were cut back, 9 bases at V and 4 bases at J, with 19 bases in the middle. Germline V gene sequence: CDR1 LNHDA, CDR2 SQIVND (reference sequence). Here the CDR3 DNA reads TGTGCCAGCGGGGGGCAAATTACAGGGAAAAACATTCAGTACTTC. Translated, it gives CASGGQITGKNIQYF.

V gene TRBV7-8 combines with J gene TRBJ2-1; 7 bases are a match to TRBD1. The V gene's germline CDR1 is SGHVS and CDR2 FQNEAQ. The trim removed 5 bases at V and 9 bases at J, leaving 13 bases unmatched. This CDR3 is built from 15 residues. The CDR3 is CASSMTRQGYVEQFF. CDR3 bases: TGTGCCAGCAGCATGACAAGACAGGGCTATGTTGAGCAGTTCTTC.

This clone was detected once. The genes are TRBV7-8 and TRBJ2-4; D is perhaps TRBD2 (6 bases). The V end lost 5 bases, the J end lost 11 bases, and 13 bases lay between the germline ends. The germline CDR1 and CDR2 sequences are SGHVS and FQNEAQ. CDR3 length: 12 residues. Here the CDR3 DNA reads TGTGCCAGCAGCCCAGCGGGCGGGGTTCAGTACTTC. Its translation is CASSPAGGVQYF.